Below are 17 T cell receptor beta chains sequenced from a single sample in a study of cytomegalovirus exposure and HLA in healthy donors. Vbeta (60) and Jbeta (13) primers were used in the PCR. Produced via immunoSEQ multiplex PCR; TCRdb's table is partial and in-frame only. The table includes approximately 140,000 clones, 70% to 80% detected once. Sequenced material: PBMCs. These receptors all come from a human donor in good health.

The rearrangement uses TRBV30 and TRBJ2-3, with TRBD2 identical over 14 bases. Germline V gene data show CDR1 as GTSNPN and CDR2 as SVGIG (reference sequence). CDR3 size: 19 residues. Germline trimming cut 3 bases from V and 0 bases from J; bases unmatched to any gene: 11. This CDR3 reads CAWSWTGTSGGTSTDTQYF. The CDR3, as DNA: TGTGCCTGGAGCTGGACCGGGACTAGCGGGGGAACTAGCACAGATACGCAGTATTTT.

The rearrangement links TRBV7-8 to TRBJ2-5, with 7 positions matching TRBD2. Germline CDR1 is SGHVS and CDR2 is FQNEAQ. V was clipped by 5 bases and J by 5 bases; unmatched bases: 14. This CDR3 has 16 amino acids. CDR3 loop: CASSPRTGGAGETQYF. CDR3 bases: TGTGCCAGCAGCCCCAGGACTGGGGGAGCGGGGGAGACCCAGTACTTC.

Worth noting for this clone: This specimen includes other DNA sequences encoding the same CDR3. The chain is built from TRBV6-5 and TRBJ2-7, with 9 bases aligning to TRBD2. This CDR3 contains 15 residues. Losses at the gene ends were 6 bases for V and 6 bases for J; bases not matched to a gene: 12. Germline V gene lookup returns CDR1 MNHEY and CDR2 SVGAGI. CDR3 residues: CASSSVLAGVGEQYF. Here the CDR3 DNA reads TGTGCCAGCAGCTCCGTTTTAGCGGGAGTAGGCGAGCAGTACTTC.

This clone has just a few counts. J is TRBJ2-4 and V is TRBV29-1; TRBD2 matches 10 bases. The V and J ends lost 0 bases and 1 base, in that order; junction bases with no gene match: 9. The CDR3 totals 18 residues. CDR1 SQVTM and CDR2 ANQGSEA come from the germline V gene. CDR3 nucleotides: TGCAGCGTTGAAGATTCAGCGGGGGGGCTTTTGGCCAAAAACATTCAGTACTTC. Translated: CSVEDSAGGLLAKNIQYF.

The rearrangement joins TRBV21-1 to TRBJ1-5; the DNA was not used to check the table's D call, TRBD1. TRBV21-1 corresponds to a pseudogene. The CDR3 length is 15 residues. The chain's CDR3 is CASSLWDSQNQPQHF. CDR3 coding DNA: TGTGCCAGCAGCCTATGGGACAGTCAAAATCAGCCCCAGCATTTT.

This clone has only one observation. J is TRBJ2-6 and V is TRBV19, with D perhaps TRBD2 (7 bases). With 5 bases removed from V and 1 base from J, the gap between germline ends came to 24 bases. The CDR3 consists of 20 residues. Germline loops: CDR1 LNHDA, CDR2 SQIVND (reference sequence). The DNA of the CDR3 is TGTGCCAGTAGTTGGACGCTAGGGGGGGCCTTGGGATCTGGGGCCAACGTCCTGACTTTC. Translated: CASSWTLGGALGSGANVLTF.

The genes are TRBV19 and TRBJ1-1; 8 bases line up with TRBD1. CDR1 is LNHDA and CDR2 is SQIVND in the germline V gene (reference sequence). V lost 1 base, J lost 5 bases, and 6 bases stayed unmatched. CDR3 size: 15 residues. CDR3 DNA sequence: TGTGCCAGTAGTATAGGACAGGGGCCTAGGACTGAAGCTTTCTTT. This encodes CASSIGQGPRTEAFF. Looking up the rest from reference TRBV19 and TRBJ1-1 gives the full variable domain: DGGITQSPKYLFRKEGQNVTLSCEQNLNHDAMYWYRQDPGQGLRLIYYSQIVNDFQKGDIAEGYSVSREKKESFPLTVTSAQKNPTAFYLCASSIGQGPRTEAFFGQGTRLTVV.

The chain uses TRBV6-1 and TRBJ2-7; 9 bases are shared with TRBD2. CDR1 and CDR2 (germline): MNHNS, SASEGT. Trimming cost V 7 bases and J 8 bases; bases outside gene matches: 9. CDR3 length: 13 amino acids. This CDR3 reads CASNRREGEKQYF. The CDR3 nucleotides are TGTGCCAGCAACCGGCGGGAGGGCGAAAAGCAGTACTTC.

V and J are TRBV2 and TRBJ2-3; no clear D gene. This CDR3 spans 13 amino acids. The V gene lost 4 bases and the J gene lost 7 bases, with 12 bases spanning the gap. Per the germline V gene, CDR1 is SNHLY and CDR2 is FYNNEI. The DNA for the CDR3 is TGTGCCAGCAGTGTTTGGCGAGGCAATACGCAGTATTTT. Protein product: CASSVWRGNTQYF. The full variable domain, in which reference TRBV2 and TRBJ2-3 provide the parts outside the CDR3, is EPEVTQTPSHQVTQMGQEVILRCVPISNHLYFYWYRQILGQKVEFLVSFYNNEISEKSEIFDDQFSVERPDGSNFTLKIRSTKLEDSAMYFCASSVWRGNTQYFGPGTRLTVL.

The table lists this clone with a few counts. This chain connects TRBV5-1 to TRBJ1-1, with no clear D. Trimming took 2 bases from V and 2 from J, leaving 7 bases between them. The CDR3 totals 13 residues. Germline V lookup: CDR1 SGHRS, CDR2 YFSETQ. Written as DNA, the CDR3 is TGCGCCAGCAGCTTTGGCGGAAACACTGAAGCTTTCTTT. Translated: CASSFGGNTEAFF.

CDR3: CASRGMAEAFF. CDR3 sequence (DNA): TGCGCCAGTCGGGGGATGGCTGAAGCTTTCTTT. V usage is TRBV5-1 and J usage is TRBJ1-1, with a weak D call TRBD1 (5 bases). Germline V CDR1 and CDR2: SGHRS, YFSETQ. V was clipped by 8 bases and J by 6 bases, with 11 bases between them. CDR3 length equals 11 residues.

The sample holds a few counts of this clone. J is TRBJ1-4 and V is TRBV15, with unresolved D. CDR1 and CDR2 from the germline V gene are LNHNV and YYDKDF (reference sequence). CDR3 length equals 17 residues. Trimming removed 0 bases at V and 5 bases at J, with 16 bases between. CDR3: CATSRDSFEGWNEKLFF. The CDR3 nucleotides are TGTGCCACCAGCAGAGATTCTTTTGAGGGTTGGAATGAAAAACTGTTTTTT.

The gene calls are TRBV7-9 and TRBJ2-4, with D perhaps TRBD2 (5 bases). Germline V gene sequence: CDR1 SEHNR, CDR2 FQNEAQ (reference sequence). The V end was cut by 3 bases, the J end by 0 bases, with 6 bases between. The CDR3 contains 14 residues. CDR3 residues: CASSFEGAKNIQYF. The CDR3 coding sequence is TGTGCCAGCAGCTTCGAGGGAGCCAAAAACATTCAGTACTTC.

This clone was recorded once. This chain connects TRBV19 to TRBJ1-2; D is ambiguous. This CDR3 region has 15 residues. V was shortened by 1 base and J by 2 bases, with 11 bases between the two germline ends. Germline V gives CDR1 LNHDA, CDR2 SQIVND (reference sequence). As DNA, the CDR3 is TGTGCCAGTAGTATAGGGCCGCAGAGGAACTATGGCTACACCTTC. It encodes CASSIGPQRNYGYTF. Supplemented by reference TRBV19 and TRBJ1-2, the full variable domain reads DGGITQSPKYLFRKEGQNVTLSCEQNLNHDAMYWYRQDPGQGLRLIYYSQIVNDFQKGDIAEGYSVSREKKESFPLTVTSAQKNPTAFYLCASSIGPQRNYGYTFGSGTRLTVV.

The table lists this clone with a few counts. The chain recombines TRBV27 with TRBJ1-4; 10 nucleotides agree with TRBD1. There are 13 residues in the CDR3. The germline V gene encodes CDR1 MNHEY and CDR2 SMNVEV (reference sequence). Trimming cost V 8 bases and J 4 bases; bases outside gene matches: 1. This CDR3 reads CASRTGGNEKLFF. In DNA, the CDR3 is TGTGCCAGCCGGACAGGGGGTAATGAAAAACTGTTTTTT.

Only a few counts were recorded for this clone. The CDR3 loop reads CASSYQLNTEAFF. The DNA of the CDR3 is TGTGCCAGCAGTTATCAGTTGAACACTGAAGCTTTCTTT. V usage is TRBV6-5 and J usage is TRBJ1-1; D remains unclear. There are 13 residues in the CDR3. V shed 3 bases and J shed 0 bases, with 5 bases lying between them. CDR1 and CDR2 from the germline V gene are MNHEY and SVGAGI.

The chain is built from TRBV6-5 and TRBJ1-2; D is possibly TRBD1 (6 bases). This CDR3 is built from 16 residues. Germline-derived CDR1 and CDR2 are MNHEY and SVGAGI. V dropped 2 bases and J dropped 1 base, with 14 bases sitting between them. In nucleotides, the CDR3 is TGTGCCAGCAGTTACAGAACAGGGCCCGTTAACTATGGCTACACCTTC. This encodes CASSYRTGPVNYGYTF.